The text below deals with one T cell receptor beta chain. The sample is drawn from a study of blood T cell repertoires in COVID-19. Study context: Acute and convalescent COVID-19 samples came from the United States, Italy and Spain.

The protocol was immunoSEQ multiplex PCR, while the TCRdb copy is restricted to in-frame clones and leaves out a portion. The sample contains around 260,000 clones, 80% to 90% of which appear only once. The receptor was derived from a woman in her 30s with active or convalescent COVID-19. Source material: peripheral blood.

The CDR3 reads CASSLGGPTEKLFF. The DNA for the CDR3 is TGTGCCAGCAGCTTAGGAGGGCCGACTGAAAAACTGTTTTTT. V and J are TRBV5-6 and TRBJ1-4; D call uncertain. V was cut by 2 bases and J by 7 bases, with 12 bases left in between. This CDR3 has 14 residues. The germline V gene encodes CDR1 SGHDT and CDR2 YYEEEE.